Listed below are T cell receptor beta chains from one sample, sequenced in a study of CD8 T cells in ankylosing spondylitis. MiXCR, applied by TCRdb to the 5' RACE reads, yields one record per CDR3 protein. Of approximately 250,000 distinct CDR3 sequences in the sample, roughly 32% were seen once. Sequenced: blood, either unsorted or a sorted T cell fraction (not recorded which). The origin of the receptors is a male donor with ankylosing spondylitis or in good health (not recorded which). Both conserved end residues are part of each CDR3. The D gene is left open where the match is weak. Expanded clones get a size class; other rows say once, few or many, or leave the size out.

d_gene	v_gene	abundance	j_gene	CDR3aa	CDR3nt
.	TRBV20-1	.	TRBJ2-2	CSATMALKTGELFF	TGCAGTGCTACCATGGCCCTTAAAACCGGGGAGCTGTTTTTT
TRBD2	TRBV3-1	few	TRBJ2-5	CASSQGLAGGETQYF	TGTGCCAGCAGCCAGGGACTAGCGGGGGGAGAGACCCAGTACTTC
TRBD1	TRBV12-3/TRBV12-4	few	TRBJ1-1	CASSPARWTGHTEAFF	TGTGCCAGCAGTCCAGCAAGGTGGACAGGTCATACTGAAGCTTTCTTT
.	TRBV7-9	.	TRBJ1-1	CASSLLSGFTEAFF	TGTGCCAGCAGCTTATTGTCAGGGTTCACTGAAGCTTTCTTT
.	TRBV29-1	many	TRBJ2-7	CSVERGDTSYEQYF	TGCAGCGTTGAACGGGGGGACACCTCCTACGAGCAGTACTTC
.	TRBV27	.	TRBJ2-3	CASRASGDGTDTQYF	TGTGCCAGCAGGGCCTCTGGGGACGGCACAGATACGCAGTATTTT
TRBD1	TRBV11-2	few	TRBJ2-7	CASSLGYVRSGQPYEQYF	TGTGCCAGCAGCTTAGGGTATGTTCGGTCGGGACAGCCCTACGAGCAGTACTTC
.	TRBV29-1	.	TRBJ2-5	CSVEEGGVRQETQYF	TGCAGCGTTGAAGAAGGTGGGGTCCGCCAAGAGACCCAGTACTTC
TRBD1	TRBV12-3/TRBV12-4	.	TRBJ1-4	CASGHRGLEKLFF	TGTGCCAGCGGGCACAGGGGGCTCGAAAAACTGTTTTTT
.	TRBV7-3	.	TRBJ2-3	CASSLWVGTDTQYF	TGTGCCAGCAGCTTATGGGTGGGCACAGATACGCAGTATTTT
.	TRBV12-3/TRBV12-4	.	TRBJ1-2	CASSRDGPNYGYTF	TGTGCCAGCAGCCGGGACGGACCTAACTATGGCTACACCTTC
TRBD2	TRBV6-1	.	TRBJ2-7	CASRPGLAGYFSYEQYF	TGTGCCAGCAGACCCGGACTAGCGGGGTATTTCTCCTACGAGCAGTACTTC
.	TRBV20-1	.	TRBJ1-1	CSARDPGQWDTEAFF	TGCAGTGCTAGAGACCCCGGTCAATGGGACACTGAAGCTTTCTTT
TRBD2	TRBV7-2	.	TRBJ2-4	CASSFSGGGEYIQYF	TGTGCCAGCAGCTTCAGCGGGGGGGGCGAGTACATTCAGTACTTC
.	TRBV3-1	.	TRBJ2-7	CASSQGGRSSYEQYF	TGTGCCAGCAGCCAAGGGGGACGGAGCTCCTACGAGCAGTACTTC
TRBD2	TRBV6-1	.	TRBJ2-1	CASSRGTSGRSSYNEQFF	TGTGCCAGCAGTAGGGGGACTAGCGGGCGGAGCTCCTACAATGAGCAGTTCTTC
TRBD1	TRBV27	few	TRBJ2-7	CASSLPQGPSGEQYF	TGTGCCAGCAGTTTACCACAGGGGCCGTCCGGCGAGCAGTACTTC
TRBD1	TRBV12-3/TRBV12-4	.	TRBJ2-3	CASRPPRDRDTDTQYF	TGTGCCAGCAGGCCACCTCGGGACAGGGACACAGATACGCAGTATTTT
TRBD1	TRBV5-1	.	TRBJ1-1	CASAATTGQGASEAFF	TGCGCCAGCGCCGCGACGACGGGACAGGGGGCCTCTGAAGCTTTCTTT
.	TRBV20-1	few	TRBJ2-7	CSAPSARQVTYEQYF	TGCAGTGCTCCGTCGGCGAGACAGGTTACCTACGAGCAGTACTTC
.	TRBV7-2	.	TRBJ2-1	CASSRWTREQFF	TGTGCCAGCAGCCGATGGACGAGAGAGCAGTTCTTC
TRBD1	TRBV11-2	.	TRBJ2-2	CASSSTGVTGELFF	TGTGCCAGCAGCAGTACAGGGGTCACCGGGGAGCTGTTTTTT
.	TRBV15	.	TRBJ2-3	CATSNLNPPVGADTQYF	TGTGCCACCAGCAATCTAAATCCTCCGGTAGGGGCAGATACGCAGTATTTT
.	TRBV7-9	.	TRBJ2-7	CASSLSTGSVGYEQYF	TGTGCCAGCAGCTTAAGCACAGGGAGTGTTGGCTACGAGCAGTACTTC
TRBD2	TRBV7-8	few	TRBJ2-3	CASSTTSASTDTQYF	TGTGCCAGCAGCACTACTAGCGCGAGCACAGATACGCAGTATTTT
.	TRBV20-1	.	TRBJ2-7	CSARDPPGPLGEQYF	TGCAGTGCTAGAGATCCCCCGGGACCCCTAGGCGAGCAGTACTTC
TRBD1	TRBV12-3/TRBV12-4	few	TRBJ2-3	CASSLGDSGADTQYF	TGTGCCAGCAGTTTGGGGGACAGTGGAGCAGATACGCAGTATTTT
.	TRBV12-3/TRBV12-4	.	TRBJ2-7	CASSLGPGVSEQYF	TGTGCCAGCAGTTTAGGGCCAGGGGTCAGCGAGCAGTACTTC
TRBD1	TRBV20-1	few	TRBJ1-5	CSARVGGQSNQPQHF	TGCAGTGCTAGAGTAGGGGGCCAGAGCAATCAGCCCCAGCATTTT
.	TRBV6-5	few	TRBJ1-2	CASSYPSGVAHNYGYTF	TGTGCCAGCAGTTACCCCTCGGGCGTAGCTCATAACTATGGCTACACCTTC
.	TRBV10-3	few	TRBJ2-3	CAISDPGGATDTQYF	TGTGCCATCAGTGACCCCGGGGGCGCCACAGATACGCAGTATTTT
.	TRBV20-1	few	TRBJ2-7	CSARELTGTPVGEQYF	TGCAGTGCTAGAGAGCTAACCGGCACCCCAGTAGGCGAGCAGTACTTC
.	TRBV29-1	few	TRBJ2-5	CSVDSVTPQETQYF	TGCAGCGTTGACTCTGTAACACCACAAGAGACCCAGTACTTC
TRBD1	TRBV20-1	.	TRBJ2-1	CSASADRAYYNEQFF	TGCAGTGCTAGTGCCGACAGGGCCTACTACAATGAGCAGTTCTTC
.	TRBV9	.	TRBJ2-3	CASSVRDRPSTDTQYF	TGTGCCAGCAGCGTACGAGACCGGCCTAGCACAGATACGCAGTATTTT
.	TRBV7-8	.	TRBJ2-1	CASSLSHGTSYNEQFF	TGTGCCAGCAGCTTATCCCACGGGACATCATACAATGAGCAGTTCTTC
TRBD1	TRBV12-3/TRBV12-4	.	TRBJ2-2	CASSPTGGAGTGELFF	TGTGCCAGCAGTCCCACAGGGGGCGCGGGAACCGGGGAGCTGTTTTTT
.	TRBV6-5	few	TRBJ2-1	CASSYSLQLGYNEQFF	TGTGCCAGCAGTTACTCGTTACAGCTCGGATACAATGAGCAGTTCTTC
.	TRBV15	.	TRBJ2-7	CATSTPGYEQYF	TGTGCCACCAGCACCCCCGGGTACGAGCAGTACTTC
.	TRBV29-1	few	TRBJ1-1	CSSGATEAFF	TGCAGCTCGGGGGCCACTGAAGCTTTCTTT
.	TRBV12-3/TRBV12-4	few	TRBJ2-7	CASSFRHDEQYF	TGTGCCAGCAGTTTCCGACACGACGAGCAGTACTTC
.	TRBV27	few	TRBJ1-6	CASRGTFSYNSPLHF	TGTGCCAGCCGGGGGACGTTCTCCTATAATTCACCCCTCCACTTT